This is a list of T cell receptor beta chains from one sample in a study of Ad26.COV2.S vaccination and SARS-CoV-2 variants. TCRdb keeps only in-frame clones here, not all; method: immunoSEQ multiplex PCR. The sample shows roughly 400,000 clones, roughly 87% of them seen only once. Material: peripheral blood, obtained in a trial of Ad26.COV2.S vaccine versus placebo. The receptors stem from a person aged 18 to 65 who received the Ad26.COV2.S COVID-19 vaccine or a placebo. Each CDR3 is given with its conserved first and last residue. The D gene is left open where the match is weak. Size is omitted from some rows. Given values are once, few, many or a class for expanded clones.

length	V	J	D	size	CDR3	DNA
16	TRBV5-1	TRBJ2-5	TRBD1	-	CASSLARDRGQETQYF	TGCGCCAGCAGCTTGGCCCGGGACAGGGGGCAAGAGACCCAGTACTTC
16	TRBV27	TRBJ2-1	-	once	CASSSRQRRSYNEQFF	TGTGCCAGCAGTTCCAGACAGCGTCGCTCCTACAATGAGCAGTTCTTC
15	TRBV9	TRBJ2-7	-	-	CASSPLGLQWNEQYF	TGTGCCAGCAGCCCCCTGGGCCTGCAGTGGAACGAGCAGTACTTC
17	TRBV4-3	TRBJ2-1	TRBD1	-	CASSQDLPRDSYNEQFF	TGCGCCAGCAGCCAAGATCTTCCCAGGGACAGTTACAATGAGCAGTTCTTC
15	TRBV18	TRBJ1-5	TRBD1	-	CASSPSRTGEKPQLF	TGTGCCAGCTCACCCTCTAGGACAGGCGAAAAACCCCAACTTTTT
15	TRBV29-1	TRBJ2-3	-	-	CSVASGPHNVDTQYF	TGCAGCGTTGCCTCAGGGCCCCATAATGTGGATACGCAGTATTTT
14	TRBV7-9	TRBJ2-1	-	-	CASSFPPGYNEQFF	TGTGCCAGCAGCTTCCCCCCTGGTTACAATGAGCAGTTCTTC
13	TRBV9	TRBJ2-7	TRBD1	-	CASSVETGYEQYF	TGTGCCAGCAGCGTAGAGACAGGGTACGAGCAGTACTTC
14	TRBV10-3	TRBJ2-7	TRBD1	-	CAISVGQDTYEQYF	TGTGCCATCAGTGTTGGACAGGACACCTACGAGCAGTACTTC
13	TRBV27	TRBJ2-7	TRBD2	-	CASSFGTSNEQYF	TGTGCCAGCAGTTTTGGGACTAGCAACGAGCAGTACTTC
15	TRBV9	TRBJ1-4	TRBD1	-	CASSVGTGKNEKLFF	TGTGCCAGCAGCGTAGGGACAGGGAAGAATGAAAAACTGTTTTTT
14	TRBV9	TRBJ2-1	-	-	CASSVGGTYNEQFF	TGTGCCAGCAGCGTAGGCGGGACCTACAATGAGCAGTTCTTC
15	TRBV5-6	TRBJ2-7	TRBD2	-	CASSLGLAVTYEQYF	TGTGCCAGCAGCTTGGGACTAGCGGTTACCTACGAGCAGTACTTC
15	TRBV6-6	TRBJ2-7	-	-	CASSYSAGSSYEQYF	TGTGCCAGCAGTTACTCGGCCGGGAGCTCCTACGAGCAGTACTTC
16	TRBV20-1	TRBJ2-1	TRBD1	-	CSASNRQGASYNEQFF	TGCAGTGCTAGTAATAGACAGGGGGCTTCCTACAATGAGCAGTTCTTC
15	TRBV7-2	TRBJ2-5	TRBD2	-	CASSTTSGSSETQYF	TGTGCCAGCTCGACGACTAGCGGGAGTTCAGAGACCCAGTACTTC
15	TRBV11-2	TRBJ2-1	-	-	CASSLDYSSYNEQFF	TGTGCCAGCAGCCTGGACTACAGCTCCTACAATGAGCAGTTCTTC
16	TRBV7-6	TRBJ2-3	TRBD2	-	CASSRLARHEADTQYF	TGTGCCAGCAGCCGACTAGCCAGACATGAGGCAGATACGCAGTATTTT
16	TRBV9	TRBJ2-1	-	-	CASSEGPGDHYNEQFF	TGTGCCAGCAGCGAGGGGCCAGGGGACCACTACAATGAGCAGTTCTTC
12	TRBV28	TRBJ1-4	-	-	CASSSGDEKLFF	TGTGCCAGCAGTTCTGGTGATGAAAAACTGTTTTTT